The 17 T cell receptor beta chains below all came from one sample that was sequenced in a study of radiation and T cells in renal cell carcinoma. Specified time point: blood 4 weeks post-SBRT, at nephrectomy. Treatment defined: 15 Gy SBRT to primary tumor, nephrectomy 4 weeks later. Assay used: immunoSEQ multiplex PCR; TCRdb lists only in-frame clones, some missing. The sample records approximately 40,000 clones, roughly four fifths being singletons. Sample: blood, taken from a patient whose treatment included radiotherapy and nephrectomy. These receptor sequences come from a woman aged 70-85 years with renal cell carcinoma.

A few counts support this clone. This chain links TRBV27 with TRBJ2-5, with 8 bases lining up with TRBD2. The J segment lost 7 bases and the V segment lost 2 bases, leaving 12 bases of the junction unmatched. The CDR3 consists of 16 residues. Germline CDR1 and CDR2: MNHEY and SMNVEV (reference sequence). CDR3 sequence: CASSLMASGPSATQYF. Written as DNA, the CDR3 is TGTGCCAGCAGTTTAATGGCTAGCGGGCCGTCAGCGACCCAGTACTTC.

This sequence joins TRBV7-2 and TRBJ1-2; D is possibly TRBD1 (6 bases). Between the trimmed V and J ends, which lost 5 bases and 6 bases, there was a span of 13 bases. This CDR3 is 13 amino acids long. Per germline, CDR1 SGHTA and CDR2 FQGNSA. CDR3 bases: TGTGCCAGCAGCCTCGGGACAAGGGATGGCTACACCTTC. Its protein product is CASSLGTRDGYTF.

The chain employs TRBV19 and TRBJ1-4; D gene uncertain. CDR3 length: 13 residues. Germline V CDR1 and CDR2: LNHDA, SQIVND (reference sequence). The V gene lost 9 bases and the J gene lost 4 bases, with 12 bases spanning the gap. The CDR3 here is CASNDGVNEKLFF. The CDR3 DNA is TGTGCCAGCAACGACGGAGTTAATGAAAAACTGTTTTTT.

This chain uses TRBV2 with TRBJ2-1, with a weak D call TRBD2 (7 bases). This CDR3 spans 15 amino acids. Per germline, CDR1 SNHLY and CDR2 FYNNEI. The V end lost 3 bases, the J end lost 4 bases, and 13 bases lay between the germline ends. CDR3 coding DNA: TGTGCCAGCAGTGATGGGGGGGGCCCTTACAATGAGCAGTTCTTC. This encodes CASSDGGGPYNEQFF.

The chain has TRBV7-2 and TRBJ2-7; 9 bases align to TRBD1. CDR3 length equals 15 residues. V lost 5 bases to trimming and J lost 0 bases; unmatched junction nucleotides: 5. Germline V lookup: CDR1 SGHTA, CDR2 FQGNSA. This chain's CDR3 is CASSVGQGSSYEQYF. The CDR3 nucleotides are TGTGCCAGCAGCGTAGGACAGGGGAGCTCCTACGAGCAGTACTTC.

This clone was counted between two and nine times. The chain has TRBV4-1 and TRBJ2-7; TRBD1 aligns across 7 bases. J lost 2 bases, V lost 4 bases, and 5 bases had no gene match. CDR3 length equals 14 residues. The germline gives CDR1 MGHRA, CDR2 YSYEKL. The CDR3 DNA reads as TGCGCCAGCAGCCCTGGGGGACAGCCCTACGAGCAGTACTTC. Its protein is CASSPGGQPYEQYF.

The chain recombines TRBV4-3 with TRBJ1-4, with TRBD1 as a possible D gene (6 bases). Per the germline V gene, CDR1 is LGHNA and CDR2 is YSLEER. The CDR3 has 16 residues. The V end was cut by 0 bases, the J end by 7 bases, with 15 bases between. CDR3 region: CASSQDSRRGSEKLFF. As DNA, the CDR3 is TGCGCCAGCAGCCAAGATTCAAGGAGGGGGAGTGAAAAACTGTTTTTT.

J is TRBJ2-2 and V is TRBV29-1; a possible D gene is TRBD2 (5 bases). V was shortened by 1 base and J by 3 bases, with 15 bases between the two germline ends. Germline CDR1 SQVTM, CDR2 ANQGSEA. The CDR3 contains 16 residues. CDR3 in DNA: TGCAGCGTTGAAGTTTATCGGGGAGCGGACACCGGGGAGCTGTTTTTT. Translated: CSVEVYRGADTGELFF.

CDR3: CASSGDSNQPQHF. CDR3 bases: TGTGCCAGTAGTGGGGATAGCAATCAGCCCCAGCATTTT. This rearrangement joins TRBV19 to TRBJ1-5; no definite D call. The ends were cut back, 5 bases at V and 0 bases at J, with 5 bases in the middle. Germline lookup yields CDR1 LNHDA and CDR2 SQIVND (reference sequence). The CDR3 sequence is 13 residues long.

This chain links TRBV15 with TRBJ2-1; tentatively, D is TRBD1 or TRBD2 (5 bases each). Germline V lookup: CDR1 LNHNV, CDR2 YYDKDF (reference sequence). The CDR3 is 16 amino acids. V was clipped by 5 bases and J by 6 bases, with 20 bases between them. The CDR3: CATSGAGSLRSNEQFF. In nucleotides, the CDR3 is TGTGCCACCAGCGGAGCAGGGAGTCTCCGATCCAATGAGCAGTTCTTC.

The genes are TRBV7-6 and TRBJ2-6; no firm D call. Trimming removed 1 base from V and 2 bases from J, with 6 bases in between. From germline, CDR1 is SGHVS and CDR2 FNYEAQ. The CDR3 extends over 15 amino acids. CDR3 amino acids: CASSLDPAGANVLTF. CDR3 DNA sequence: TGTGCCAGCAGCTTAGATCCAGCTGGGGCCAACGTCCTGACTTTC.

The chain's CDR3 is CASSPHGTGVSYEQYF. The CDR3 nucleotides are TGTGCCAGCAGCCCGCACGGGACAGGGGTATCCTACGAGCAGTACTTC. J is TRBJ2-7 and V is TRBV5-4; 10 nucleotides match TRBD1. The germline V gene has CDR1 SGHNT and CDR2 YYREEE (reference sequence). The CDR3 is made up of 16 amino acids. V gave up 4 bases and J gave up 1 base; unmatched junction bases: 8.

The V call is TRBV5-1, the J call TRBJ2-1; D unresolved. Germline CDR1 and CDR2: SGHRS and YFSETQ. V was cut by 1 base and J by 8 bases, with 7 bases left in between. The CDR3 has 12 amino acids. The DNA of the CDR3 is TGCGCCAGCAGCTTGTTACAGTATGAGCAGTTCTTC. The encoded protein is CASSLLQYEQFF.

In this sample, this clone turned up a few times. This chain links TRBV27 with TRBJ1-4; a possible D gene is TRBD1 (6 bases). The length of the CDR3 is 15 residues. In germline, CDR1 is MNHEY, CDR2 SMNVEV (reference sequence). V was shortened by 8 bases and J by 5 bases, with 18 bases between the two germline ends. CDR3 DNA sequence: TGTGCCAGCCGTCCCTGGGGGCTCGTCAATGAAAAACTGTTTTTT. It encodes CASRPWGLVNEKLFF.

V is TRBV10-2 and J is TRBJ2-2; 7 nucleotides match TRBD2. Germline V CDR1 and CDR2: WSHSY, SAAADI. The CDR3 has 15 residues. V trimming: 6 bases; J trimming: 4 bases; junction bases outside the gene matches: 8. The DNA of the CDR3 is TGCGCCAGCAGCAATAGGCGGGAGCGCACCGGGGAGCTGTTTTTT. It encodes CASSNRRERTGELFF.

The chain carries TRBV18 and TRBJ2-7, with D uncertain. Germline CDR1 and CDR2: KGHSH and LQKENI. The V gene lost 6 bases and the J gene lost 5 bases, with 17 bases spanning the gap. The CDR3 sequence is 14 residues long. CDR3 protein: CASSPRREDHEQYF. CDR3 coding DNA: TGTGCCAGCTCCCCCAGGAGAGAGGACCACGAGCAGTACTTC. The variable domain in full, completed from reference TRBV18 and TRBJ2-7, reads NAGVMQNPRHLVRRRGQEARLRCSPMKGHSHVYWYRQLPEEGLKFMVYLQKENIIDESGMPKERFSAEFPKEGPSILRIQQVVRGDSAAYFCASSPRREDHEQYFGPGTRLTVT.

The V gene is TRBV9, the J gene TRBJ1-3; D remains ambiguous. CDR1 is SGDLS, CDR2 YYNGEE, per germline. V was clipped by 0 bases and J by 1 base, with 11 bases between them. The CDR3 consists of 16 residues. The CDR3 coding sequence is TGTGCCAGCAGCGTAGGGACCTCAGGTTCTGGAAACACCATATATTTT. Translation gives CASSVGTSGSGNTIYF.